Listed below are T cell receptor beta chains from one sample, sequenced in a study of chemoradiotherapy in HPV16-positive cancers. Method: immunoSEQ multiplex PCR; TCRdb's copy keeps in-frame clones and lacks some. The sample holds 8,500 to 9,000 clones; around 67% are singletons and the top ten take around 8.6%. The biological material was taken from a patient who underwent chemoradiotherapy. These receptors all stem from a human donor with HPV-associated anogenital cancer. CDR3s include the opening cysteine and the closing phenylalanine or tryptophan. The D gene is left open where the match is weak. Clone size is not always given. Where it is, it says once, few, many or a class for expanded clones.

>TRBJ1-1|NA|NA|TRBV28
TGTGCCAGCAGACGCGGGGGGATGAGCACTGAAGCTTTCTTT
CASRRGGMSTEAFF
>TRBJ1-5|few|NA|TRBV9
TGTGCCAGCAGCGTAGATCCTATGGGCGATCAGCCCCAGCATTTT
CASSVDPMGDQPQHF
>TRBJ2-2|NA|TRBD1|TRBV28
TGTGCCAGCAGTTCTACCGGGACAGAGGTCGGGGAGCTGTTTTTT
CASSSTGTEVGELFF
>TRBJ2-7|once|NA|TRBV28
TGTGCCAGCAGTTTCAAACTCCCCGCGGGCTCCTACGAGCAGTACTTC
CASSFKLPAGSYEQYF
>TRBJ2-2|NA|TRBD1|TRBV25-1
TGTGCCAGCAGTTATGGACAGGGGGTCACCGGGGAGCTGTTTTTT
CASSYGQGVTGELFF
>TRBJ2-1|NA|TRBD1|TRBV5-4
TGTGCCAGCAGGGGGGGACAGGGGCTCCTGAGTGAGCAGTTCTTC
CASRGGQGLLSEQFF
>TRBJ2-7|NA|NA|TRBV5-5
TGTGCCAGCAGCCTGGGTCCTTCGGAGGAGCAGTACTTC
CASSLGPSEEQYF
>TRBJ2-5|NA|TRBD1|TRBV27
TGTGCCAGCAGCCCCTTACCGGACAGGGGAGAGACCCAGTACTTC
CASSPLPDRGETQYF
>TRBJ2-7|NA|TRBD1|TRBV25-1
TGTGCCAGCAGGAAAAGTACCGGGACAGGGAGCTACGAGCAGTACTTC
CASRKSTGTGSYEQYF
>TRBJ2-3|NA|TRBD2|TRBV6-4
TGTGCCAGCAGCCGACTAGCGGGAGAGACAGATACGCAGTATTTT
CASSRLAGETDTQYF
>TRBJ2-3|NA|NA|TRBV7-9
TGTGCCAGCAGTCGCTCAGGGGCCACAGATACGCAGTATTTT
CASSRSGATDTQYF
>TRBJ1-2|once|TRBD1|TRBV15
TGTGCCACCACAACGCGGGACAGGGGACAAGCTAACTATGGCTACACCTTC
CATTTRDRGQANYGYTF
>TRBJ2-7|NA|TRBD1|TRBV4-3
TGCGCCAGCAGCCAAGAACAGGGGTCTGCCGAGCAGTACTTC
CASSQEQGSAEQYF
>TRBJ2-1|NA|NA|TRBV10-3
TGTGCCATCGCCGAAGACAGAACCTACAATGAGCAGTTCTTC
CAIAEDRTYNEQFF
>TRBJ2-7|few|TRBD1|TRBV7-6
TGTGCCAGCAGCCGGGACAGGGGCTACGAGCAGTACTTC
CASSRDRGYEQYF
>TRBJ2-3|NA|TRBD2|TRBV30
TGTGCCTGGAGTGTAATAGCGGGAGGCACAGATACGCAGTATTTT
CAWSVIAGGTDTQYF
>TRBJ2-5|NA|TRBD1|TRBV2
TGTGCCAGCCCAACGGACAGGGGGCGCAGGGAGACCCAGTACTTC
CASPTDRGRRETQYF
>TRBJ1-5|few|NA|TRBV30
TGTGCCTGGAGTGGCCCTTATGATGGTCAGCCCCAGCATTTT
CAWSGPYDGQPQHF
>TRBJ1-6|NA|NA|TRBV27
TGTGCCAGCAGTTCACACAGGGCAAGTTCGTATTCACCCCTCCACTTT
CASSSHRASSYSPLHF
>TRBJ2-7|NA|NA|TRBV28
TGTGCCAGCAGGGGCAGGCGGATCGAGCAGTACTTC
CASRGRRIEQYF
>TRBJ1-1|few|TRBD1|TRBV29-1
TGCAGCGTTTCGACAGGGCACACTGAAGCTTTCTTT
CSVSTGHTEAFF
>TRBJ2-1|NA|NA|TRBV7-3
TGTGCCAGCAGCCCCGGACAGTGGAGCTCCTACAATGAGCAGTTCTTC
CASSPGQWSSYNEQFF
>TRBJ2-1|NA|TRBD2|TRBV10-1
TGCGCCAGCAGTGATTTATTTGGGACTAGCGGATACTCCTACAATGAGCAGTTCTTC
CASSDLFGTSGYSYNEQFF
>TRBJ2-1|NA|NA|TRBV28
TGTGCCAGCAGCCCCCCGTGGGGCCGCGGTGAGCAGTTCTTC
CASSPPWGRGEQFF
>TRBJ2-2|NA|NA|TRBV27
TGTGCCAGCAGTTTCTTACCCACCGGGGAGCTGTTTTTT
CASSFLPTGELFF
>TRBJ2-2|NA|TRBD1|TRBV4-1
TGCGCCAGCAGCCTTGCCTTATTTTCGGTCGGGACAGGGGGCCGTACCGGGGAGCTGTTTTTT
CASSLALFSVGTGGRTGELFF
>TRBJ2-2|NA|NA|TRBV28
TGTGCCAGCAGTTTGGCAGGGGAGAACACCGGGGAGCTGTTTTTT
CASSLAGENTGELFF
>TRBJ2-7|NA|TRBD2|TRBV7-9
TGTGCCAGCAGCTTAGATCTAGCGGGTGGCGAGCAGTACTTC
CASSLDLAGGEQYF
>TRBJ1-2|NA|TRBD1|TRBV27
TGTGCCAGCAGTCCCACAGGGGGTGGCTATGGCTACACCTTC
CASSPTGGGYGYTF
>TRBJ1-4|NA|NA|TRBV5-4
TGTGCCAGCGGGCAGACTAATGAAAAACTGTTTTTT
CASGQTNEKLFF
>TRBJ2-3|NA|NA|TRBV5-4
TGTGCCAGCAGCTTCGGCACGAGCACAGATACGCAGTATTTT
CASSFGTSTDTQYF
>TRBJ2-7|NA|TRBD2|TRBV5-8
TGTGCCAGCAGCTTGACTAGCGGATCCTACGAGCAGTACTTC
CASSLTSGSYEQYF
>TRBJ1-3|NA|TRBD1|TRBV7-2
TGTGCCAGCAGCTTCACGGGACAGGGACTCAGCTCTGGAAACACCATATATTTT
CASSFTGQGLSSGNTIYF
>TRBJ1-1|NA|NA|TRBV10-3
TGTGCCATCAGTCAACGGGGCTCTGAAGCTTTCTTT
CAISQRGSEAFF
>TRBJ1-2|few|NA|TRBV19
TGTGCCAGTAGTATAGGCCAAGACGGATCCTATGGCTACACCTTC
CASSIGQDGSYGYTF
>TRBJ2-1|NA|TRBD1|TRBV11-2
TGTGCCAGCAGCTCCACCACAGGGGTTATCTACAATGAGCAGTTCTTC
CASSSTTGVIYNEQFF
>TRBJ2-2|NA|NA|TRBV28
TGTGCCAGCAGTATTGTGTGGGGTAAAGTCGGGGAGCTGTTTTTT
CASSIVWGKVGELFF
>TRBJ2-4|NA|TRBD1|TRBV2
TGTGCCAGTCTCCGGGACAGGGGAAGGGTAGAGGGAAACATTCAGTACTTC
CASLRDRGRVEGNIQYF
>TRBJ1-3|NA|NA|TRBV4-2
TGTGCCAGCAGCCCAGGGTTGGCAGGGAAAATCTCTGGAAACACCATATATTTT
CASSPGLAGKISGNTIYF
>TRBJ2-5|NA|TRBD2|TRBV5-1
TGCGCCAGCAGCTTGCGGTTAACTAGCGGGGGTCAAGAGACCCAGTACTTC
CASSLRLTSGGQETQYF
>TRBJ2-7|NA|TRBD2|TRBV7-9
TGTGCCAGCAGCGCCCCGAGGACTAGTGGGGAGCAGTACTTC
CASSAPRTSGEQYF
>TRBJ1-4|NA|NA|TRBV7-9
TGTGCCAGCAGCTTAGGGGGCGGTAATGAAAAACTGTTTTTT
CASSLGGGNEKLFF
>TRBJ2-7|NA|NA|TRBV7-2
TGTGCCAGCTCCCCCTCCCCAGTAACGAGCTCCTACGAGCAGTACTTC
CASSPSPVTSSYEQYF
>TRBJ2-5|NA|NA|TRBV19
TGTGCCAGTAGGAACCCAGGGGAGAGTCGAGAGACCCAGTACTTC
CASRNPGESRETQYF
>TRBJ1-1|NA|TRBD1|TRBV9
TGTGCCAGCAGCGCCGGACCGGGACAGGGCAACACTGAAGCTTTCTTT
CASSAGPGQGNTEAFF
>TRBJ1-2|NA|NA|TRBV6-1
TGTGCCAGCAGTGAAATATCGCTTGGCAGGGAGCATGGCTACACCTTC
CASSEISLGREHGYTF
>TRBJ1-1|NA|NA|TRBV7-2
TGTGCCAGCAGCGGGCGGGCAAGGAACACTGAAGCTTTCTTT
CASSGRARNTEAFF
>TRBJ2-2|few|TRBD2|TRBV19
TGTGCCAGTAGGGCGGGAGCGAACACCGGGGAGCTGTTTTTT
CASRAGANTGELFF
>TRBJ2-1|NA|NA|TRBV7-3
TGTGCCAGCAGCTTAAATCGGGCAGGGGCTAACAATGAGCAGTTCTTC
CASSLNRAGANNEQFF
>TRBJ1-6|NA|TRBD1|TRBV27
TGTGCCAGCAGTTTGGGACAGAGCTCCTATAATTCACCCCTCCACTTT
CASSLGQSSYNSPLHF
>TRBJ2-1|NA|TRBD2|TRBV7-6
TGTGCCAGCAGCTTAGGTCCTAGCGGGAAGGCCAATGAGCAGTTCTTC
CASSLGPSGKANEQFF
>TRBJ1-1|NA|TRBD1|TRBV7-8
TGTGCCAGCAGCCGGGGACAGGGAGGGACTGAAGCTTTCTTT
CASSRGQGGTEAFF
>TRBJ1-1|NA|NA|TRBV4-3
TGCGCCAGCAGCCAAGAATTAGGACATTTGAACACTGAAGCTTTCTTT
CASSQELGHLNTEAFF
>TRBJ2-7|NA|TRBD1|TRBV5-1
TGCGCCAGCAGTCCGGACAGGGCTACCTACGAGCAGTACTTC
CASSPDRATYEQYF
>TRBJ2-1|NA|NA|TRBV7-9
TGTGCCAGCAGCTTAGGTACGCTAGCGAGTTCCTACAATGAGCAGTTCTTC
CASSLGTLASSYNEQFF